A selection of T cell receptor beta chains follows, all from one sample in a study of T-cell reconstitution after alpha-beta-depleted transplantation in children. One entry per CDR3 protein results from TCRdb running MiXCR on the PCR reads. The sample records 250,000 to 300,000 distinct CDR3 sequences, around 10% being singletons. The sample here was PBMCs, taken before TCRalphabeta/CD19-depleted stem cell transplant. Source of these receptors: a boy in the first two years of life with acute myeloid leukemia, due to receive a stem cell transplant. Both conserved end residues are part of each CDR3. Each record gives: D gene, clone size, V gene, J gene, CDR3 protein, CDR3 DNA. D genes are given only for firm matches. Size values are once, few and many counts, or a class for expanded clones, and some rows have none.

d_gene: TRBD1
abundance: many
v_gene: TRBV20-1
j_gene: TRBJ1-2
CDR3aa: CSARDYRGNYGYTF
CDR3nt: TGCAGTGCTAGAGATTACAGGGGTAACTATGGCTACACCTTC

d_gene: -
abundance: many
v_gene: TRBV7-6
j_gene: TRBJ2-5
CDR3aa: CASSWAGSETQYF
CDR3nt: TGTGCCAGCAGCTGGGCAGGGTCAGAGACCCAGTACTTC

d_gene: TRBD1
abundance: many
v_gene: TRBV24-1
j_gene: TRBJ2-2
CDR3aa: CATSRRRGGQGATGELFF
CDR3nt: TGTGCCACCAGTAGGAGACGGGGGGGACAGGGGGCCACCGGGGAGCTGTTTTTT

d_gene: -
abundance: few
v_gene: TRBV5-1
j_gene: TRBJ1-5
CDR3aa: CASSLGGRGSPQHF
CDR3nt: TGCGCCAGCAGCTTGGGAGGGAGAGGAAGCCCCCAGCATTTT

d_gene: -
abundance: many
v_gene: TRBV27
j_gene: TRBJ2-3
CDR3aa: CASMGRLDRERTDTQYF
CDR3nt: TGTGCCAGCATGGGCAGACTAGACAGGGAGCGCACAGATACGCAGTATTTT

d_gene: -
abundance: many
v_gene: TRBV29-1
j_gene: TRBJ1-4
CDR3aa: CSCVLNEKLFF
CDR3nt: TGCAGCTGTGTCCTTAATGAAAAACTGTTTTTT

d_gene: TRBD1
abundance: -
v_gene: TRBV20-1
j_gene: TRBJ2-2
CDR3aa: CSARAGDRVNTGELFF
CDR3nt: TGCAGTGCTAGAGCCGGGGACAGGGTGAACACCGGGGAGCTGTTTTTT

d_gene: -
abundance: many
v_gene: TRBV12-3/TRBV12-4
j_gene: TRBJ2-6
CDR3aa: CASSLDPSGANVLTF
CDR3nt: TGTGCCAGCAGTCTAGACCCCTCTGGGGCCAACGTCCTGACTTTC

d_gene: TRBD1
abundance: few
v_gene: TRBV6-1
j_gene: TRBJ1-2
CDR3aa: CASSSGDRVKGYTF
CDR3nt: TGTGCCAGCAGCTCTGGGGACAGGGTGAAGGGCTACACCTTC

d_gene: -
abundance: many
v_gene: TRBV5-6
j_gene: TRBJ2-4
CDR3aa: CASSLVQAEIQYF
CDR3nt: TGTGCCAGCAGCTTGGTCCAGGCCGAGATTCAGTACTTC

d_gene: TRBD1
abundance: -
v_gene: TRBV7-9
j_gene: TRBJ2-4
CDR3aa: CASSPMDRVAKNIQYF
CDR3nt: TGTGCCAGCAGCCCCATGGACAGGGTAGCCAAAAACATTCAGTACTTC

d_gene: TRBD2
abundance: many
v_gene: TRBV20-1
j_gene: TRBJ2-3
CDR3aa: CSARAASGRAGDTQYF
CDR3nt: TGCAGTGCTAGAGCCGCTAGCGGGAGGGCCGGGGATACGCAGTATTTT

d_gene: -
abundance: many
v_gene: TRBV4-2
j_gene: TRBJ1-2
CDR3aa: CASSQDIEGGRFGYTF
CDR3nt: TGTGCCAGCAGCCAAGATATCGAAGGGGGTAGGTTTGGCTACACCTTC

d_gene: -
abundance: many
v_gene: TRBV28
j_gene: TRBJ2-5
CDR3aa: CASRNTGSETQYF
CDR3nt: TGTGCCAGCAGAAACACAGGGTCAGAGACCCAGTACTTC

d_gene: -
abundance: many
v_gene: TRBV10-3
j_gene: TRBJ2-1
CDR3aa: CAISDHNEQFF
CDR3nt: TGTGCCATCAGTGACCATAATGAGCAGTTCTTC

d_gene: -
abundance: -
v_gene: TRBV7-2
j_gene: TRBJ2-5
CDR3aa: CASSLEGIPPETQYF
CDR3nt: TGTGCCAGCAGCTTAGAGGGGATCCCGCCCGAGACCCAGTACTTC

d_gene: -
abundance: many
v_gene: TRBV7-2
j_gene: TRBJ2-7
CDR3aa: CASSLAGGNYEQYF
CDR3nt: TGTGCCAGCAGCTTAGCCGGCGGGAACTACGAGCAGTACTTC

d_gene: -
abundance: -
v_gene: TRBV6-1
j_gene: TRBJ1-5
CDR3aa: CASSPTGTVNQPQHF
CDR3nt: TGTGCCAGCAGCCCTACAGGAACCGTAAATCAGCCCCAGCATTTT

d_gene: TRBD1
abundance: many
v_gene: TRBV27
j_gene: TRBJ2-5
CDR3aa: CASSWTGGVGTQYF
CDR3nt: TGTGCCAGCAGCTGGACAGGGGGCGTTGGGACCCAGTACTTC

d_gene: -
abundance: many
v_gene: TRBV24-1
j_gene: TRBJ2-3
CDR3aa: CATSDTDRGAGGGPWDTQYF
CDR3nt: TGTGCCACCAGTGATACCGACAGGGGAGCGGGCGGGGGGCCCTGGGATACGCAGTATTTT

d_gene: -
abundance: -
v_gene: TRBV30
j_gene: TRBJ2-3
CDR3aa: CAWSGVGGTDTQYF
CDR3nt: TGTGCCTGGAGTGGTGTCGGAGGCACAGATACGCAGTATTTT

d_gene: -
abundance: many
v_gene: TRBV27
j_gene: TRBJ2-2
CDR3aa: CASSLWATGELFF
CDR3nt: TGTGCCAGCAGTTTATGGGCCACCGGGGAGCTGTTTTTT

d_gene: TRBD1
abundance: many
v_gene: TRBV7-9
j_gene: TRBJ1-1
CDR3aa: CASSLTGQGYTEAFF
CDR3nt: TGTGCCAGCAGCCTCACGGGACAGGGCTACACTGAAGCTTTCTTT

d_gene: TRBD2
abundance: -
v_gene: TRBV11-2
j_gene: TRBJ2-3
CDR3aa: CASSWGLAGRASTDTQYF
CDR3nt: TGTGCCAGCAGCTGGGGACTAGCGGGGCGCGCTAGCACAGATACGCAGTATTTT

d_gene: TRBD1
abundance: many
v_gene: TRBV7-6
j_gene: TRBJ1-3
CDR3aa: CASSRWDRGNTIYF
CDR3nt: TGTGCCAGCAGCCGATGGGACAGAGGAAACACCATATATTTT

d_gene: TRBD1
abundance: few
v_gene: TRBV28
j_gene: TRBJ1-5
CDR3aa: CASSGKDRQGTSNQPQHF
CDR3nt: TGTGCCAGCAGTGGTAAAGACCGACAGGGCACGAGCAATCAGCCCCAGCATTTT

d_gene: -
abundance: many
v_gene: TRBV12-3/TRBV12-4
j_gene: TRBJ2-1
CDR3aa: CASSLGRIEQFF
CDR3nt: TGTGCCAGCAGTCTCGGACGAATTGAGCAGTTCTTC

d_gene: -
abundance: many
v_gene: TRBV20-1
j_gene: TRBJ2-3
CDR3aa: CSASVWSADTQYF
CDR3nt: TGCAGTGCTAGCGTTTGGTCAGCAGATACGCAGTATTTT

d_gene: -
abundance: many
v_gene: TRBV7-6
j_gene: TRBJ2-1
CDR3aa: CASGLTVEQFF
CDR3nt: TGTGCCAGCGGGCTCACAGTTGAGCAGTTCTTC

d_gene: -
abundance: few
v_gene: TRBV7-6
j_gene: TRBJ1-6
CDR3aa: CASSLEPGAGSPLHF
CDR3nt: TGTGCCAGCAGCTTAGAGCCAGGGGCGGGTTCACCCCTCCACTTT

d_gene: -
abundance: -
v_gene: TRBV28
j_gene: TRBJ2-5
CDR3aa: CASQHPGPKETQYF
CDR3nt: TGTGCCAGCCAACACCCCGGGCCTAAAGAGACCCAGTACTTC

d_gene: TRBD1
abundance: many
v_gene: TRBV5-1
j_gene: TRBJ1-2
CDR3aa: CASSLEGTGDYGYTF
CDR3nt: TGCGCCAGCAGCTTGGAGGGGACAGGGGACTATGGCTACACCTTC

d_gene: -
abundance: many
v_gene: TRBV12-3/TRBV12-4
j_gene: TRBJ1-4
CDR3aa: CASSLGQGTEKLFF
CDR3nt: TGTGCCAGCAGTTTAGGCCAGGGGACCGAAAAACTGTTTTTT

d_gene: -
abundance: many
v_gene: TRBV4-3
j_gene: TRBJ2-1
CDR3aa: CASSQDKGLNYNEQFF
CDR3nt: TGCGCCAGCAGCCAAGATAAGGGCCTTAACTACAATGAGCAGTTCTTC

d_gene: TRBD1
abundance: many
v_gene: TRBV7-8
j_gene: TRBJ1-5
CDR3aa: CASAGQGRYGNQPQHF
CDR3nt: TGTGCCAGCGCAGGACAGGGAAGATATGGCAATCAGCCCCAGCATTTT

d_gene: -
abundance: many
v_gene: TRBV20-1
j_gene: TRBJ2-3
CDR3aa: CSASARATDTQYF
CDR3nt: TGCAGTGCTAGTGCTCGCGCAACAGATACGCAGTATTTT

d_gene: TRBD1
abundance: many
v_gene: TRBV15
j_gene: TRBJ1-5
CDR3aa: CATSRVHNRGGSNQPQHF
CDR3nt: TGTGCCACCAGCAGAGTCCATAACAGGGGTGGGAGCAATCAGCCCCAGCATTTT

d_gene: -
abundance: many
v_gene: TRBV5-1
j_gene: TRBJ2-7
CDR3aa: CASSLFSGRTYEQYF
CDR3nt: TGCGCCAGCAGCTTGTTTTCAGGCCGAACCTACGAGCAGTACTTC

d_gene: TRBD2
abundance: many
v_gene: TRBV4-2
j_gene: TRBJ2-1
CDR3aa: CASSLGTRAGWNEQFF
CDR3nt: TGTGCCAGCAGCCTAGGGACTAGAGCTGGCTGGAATGAGCAGTTCTTC

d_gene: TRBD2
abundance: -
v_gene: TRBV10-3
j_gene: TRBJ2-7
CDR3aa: CAISDPYVRGGYEQYF
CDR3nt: TGTGCCATCAGTGATCCTTATGTCCGCGGGGGATACGAGCAGTACTTC

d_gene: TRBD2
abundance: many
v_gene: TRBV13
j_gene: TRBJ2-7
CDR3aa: CASSAGLAGPYEQYF
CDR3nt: TGTGCCAGCAGCGCCGGACTAGCGGGGCCCTACGAGCAGTACTTC

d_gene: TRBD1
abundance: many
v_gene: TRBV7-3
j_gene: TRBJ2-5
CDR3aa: CASSLMQGADETQYF
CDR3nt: TGTGCCAGCAGCTTAATGCAGGGGGCTGATGAGACCCAGTACTTC

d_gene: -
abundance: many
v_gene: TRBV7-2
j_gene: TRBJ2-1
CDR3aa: CASSLISNERQFF
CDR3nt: TGTGCCAGCAGCTTAATTAGTAATGAGCGGCAGTTCTTC

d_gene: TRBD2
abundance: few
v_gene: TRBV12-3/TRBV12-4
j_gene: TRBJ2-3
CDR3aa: CASSPRSGLALSTDTQYF
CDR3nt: TGTGCCAGCAGCCCTAGGTCTGGACTAGCGCTCAGCACAGATACGCAGTATTTT

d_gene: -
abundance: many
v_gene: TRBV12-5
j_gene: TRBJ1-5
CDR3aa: CASGLGDAFNQPQHF
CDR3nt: TGTGCTAGTGGTTTGGGGGACGCTTTCAATCAGCCCCAGCATTTT

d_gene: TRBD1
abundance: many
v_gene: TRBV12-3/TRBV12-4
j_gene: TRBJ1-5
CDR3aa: CASRRQGNQPQHF
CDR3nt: TGTGCCAGCAGGCGACAGGGGAATCAGCCCCAGCATTTT

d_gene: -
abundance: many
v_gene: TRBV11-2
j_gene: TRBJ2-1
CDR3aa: CASRRNNHEQFF
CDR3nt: TGTGCCAGCAGACGTAACAATCATGAGCAGTTCTTC

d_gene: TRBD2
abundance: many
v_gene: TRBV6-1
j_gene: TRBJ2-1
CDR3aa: CASSPTSGGAYEQFF
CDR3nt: TGTGCCAGCAGTCCGACTAGCGGGGGGGCCTATGAGCAGTTCTTC

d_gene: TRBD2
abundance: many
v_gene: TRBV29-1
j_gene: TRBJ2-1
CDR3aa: CSVRLADVQSEQFF
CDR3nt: TGCAGCGTCAGACTAGCGGATGTACAATCGGAGCAGTTCTTC

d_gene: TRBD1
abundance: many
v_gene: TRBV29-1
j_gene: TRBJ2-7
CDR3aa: CSVAWDSPYEQYF
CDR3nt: TGCAGCGTTGCCTGGGACAGCCCCTACGAGCAGTACTTC

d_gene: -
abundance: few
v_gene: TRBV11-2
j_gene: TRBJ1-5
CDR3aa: CASSPRQRGKAQPQHF
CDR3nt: TGTGCCAGCAGCCCCCGACAGAGAGGGAAGGCTCAGCCCCAGCATTTT

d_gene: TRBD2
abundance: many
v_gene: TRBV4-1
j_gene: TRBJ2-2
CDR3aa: CASSSSGGNTGELFF
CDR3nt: TGCGCCAGCAGCTCTAGCGGGGGTAACACCGGGGAGCTGTTTTTT

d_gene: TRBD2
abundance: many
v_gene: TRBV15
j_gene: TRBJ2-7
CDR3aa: CATSERLAGESYEQYF
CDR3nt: TGTGCCACCAGCGAGCGCCTAGCGGGAGAATCCTACGAGCAGTACTTC

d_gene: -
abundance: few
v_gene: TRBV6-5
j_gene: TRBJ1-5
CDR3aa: CASSYSQGGQPQHF
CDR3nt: TGTGCCAGCAGTTACTCCCAGGGAGGCCAGCCCCAGCATTTT

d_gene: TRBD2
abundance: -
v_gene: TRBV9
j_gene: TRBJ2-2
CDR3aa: CASRSGITGELFF
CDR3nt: TGTGCCAGCAGGAGCGGGATCACCGGGGAGCTGTTTTTT

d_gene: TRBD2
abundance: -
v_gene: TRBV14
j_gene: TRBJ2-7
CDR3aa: CASNQRDDEQYF
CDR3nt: TGTGCCAGCAATCAGCGGGACGACGAGCAGTACTTC

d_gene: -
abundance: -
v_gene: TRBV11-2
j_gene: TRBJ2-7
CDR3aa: CASSLAQFYEQYF
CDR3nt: TGTGCCAGCAGCTTAGCCCAGTTCTACGAGCAGTACTTC